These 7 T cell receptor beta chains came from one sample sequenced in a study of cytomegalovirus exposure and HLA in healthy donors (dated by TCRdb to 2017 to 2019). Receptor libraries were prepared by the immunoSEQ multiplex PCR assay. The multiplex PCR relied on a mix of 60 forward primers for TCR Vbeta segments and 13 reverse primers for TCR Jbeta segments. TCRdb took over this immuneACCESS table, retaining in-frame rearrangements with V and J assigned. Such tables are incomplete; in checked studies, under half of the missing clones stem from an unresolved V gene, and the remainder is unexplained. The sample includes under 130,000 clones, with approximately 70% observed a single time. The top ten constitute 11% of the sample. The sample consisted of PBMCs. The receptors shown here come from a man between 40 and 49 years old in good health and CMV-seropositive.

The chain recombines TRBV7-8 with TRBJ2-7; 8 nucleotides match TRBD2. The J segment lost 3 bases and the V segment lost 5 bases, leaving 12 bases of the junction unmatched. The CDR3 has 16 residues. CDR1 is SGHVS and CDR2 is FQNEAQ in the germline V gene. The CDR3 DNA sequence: TGTGCCAGCAGCCTTAGGGGGGGGCTAGCGGGCTACGAGCAGTACTTC. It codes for CASSLRGGLAGYEQYF.

CDR3 sequence reads: CASSRQGRPFYEQYF. The DNA of the CDR3 is TGTGCCAGCAGCCGACAGGGAAGGCCTTTCTACGAGCAGTACTTC. The chain is built from TRBV7-8 and TRBJ2-7, with 7 nucleotides matching TRBD1. CDR1 is SGHVS and CDR2 is FQNEAQ in the germline V gene. The junction had 10 bases not matched to a gene; V was cut back by 5 bases and J by 3 bases. The CDR3 contains 15 residues.

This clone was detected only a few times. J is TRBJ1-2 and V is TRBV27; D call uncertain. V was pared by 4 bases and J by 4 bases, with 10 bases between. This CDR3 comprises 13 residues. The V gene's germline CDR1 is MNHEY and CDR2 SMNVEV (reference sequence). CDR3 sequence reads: CASSSPGGYGYTF. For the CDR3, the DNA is TGTGCCAGCAGTTCCCCAGGTGGCTATGGCTACACCTTC.

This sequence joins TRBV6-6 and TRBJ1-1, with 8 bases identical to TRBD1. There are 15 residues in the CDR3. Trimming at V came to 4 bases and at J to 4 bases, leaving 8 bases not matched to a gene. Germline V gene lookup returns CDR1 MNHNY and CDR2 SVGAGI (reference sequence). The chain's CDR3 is CASSSPDREGTEAFF. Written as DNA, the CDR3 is TGTGCCAGCAGTTCGCCGGACAGGGAGGGCACTGAAGCTTTCTTT.

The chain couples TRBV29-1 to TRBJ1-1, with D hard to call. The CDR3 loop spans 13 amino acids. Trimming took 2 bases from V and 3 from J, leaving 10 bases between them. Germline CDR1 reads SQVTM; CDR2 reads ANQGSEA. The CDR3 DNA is TGCAGCGTTGAAAGCCAGGAGGACACTGAAGCTTTCTTT. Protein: CSVESQEDTEAFF.

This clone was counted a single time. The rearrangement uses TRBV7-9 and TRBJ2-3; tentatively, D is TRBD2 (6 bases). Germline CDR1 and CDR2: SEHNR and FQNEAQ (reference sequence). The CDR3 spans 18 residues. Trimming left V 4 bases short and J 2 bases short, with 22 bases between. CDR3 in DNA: TGTGCCAGCAGCTCCGGGGTGGGACTTGGGACCCACACAGATACGCAGTATTTT. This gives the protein CASSSGVGLGTHTDTQYF.

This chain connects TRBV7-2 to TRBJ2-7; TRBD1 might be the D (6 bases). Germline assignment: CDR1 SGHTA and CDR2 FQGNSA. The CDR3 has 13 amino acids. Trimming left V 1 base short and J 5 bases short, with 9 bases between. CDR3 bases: TGTGCCAGCAGCTTAGTATCAGGGGACGAGCAGTACTTC. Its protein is CASSLVSGDEQYF.